A selection of T cell receptor beta chains follows, all from one sample in a study of T cells in localized non-small cell lung cancer. Libraries were prepared by immunoSEQ multiplex PCR; TCRdb keeps only in-frame clonotypes and omits some of them. The profile shows 50,000 to 60,000 clones, roughly 75% of them singletons. The sample in question was PBMCs, obtained before any cancer treatment. These receptors all stem from a woman aged 40-75 years with stage II lung adenocarcinoma. CDR3s include the opening cysteine and the closing phenylalanine or tryptophan. The order of the fields is D gene, V gene, clone size, J gene, CDR3 protein, CDR3 DNA. D genes are given only for firm matches. For some rows the clone size is stated as once, few or many, or as a class when expanded; others skip it.

d_gene: TRBD1
v_gene: TRBV14
abundance: .
j_gene: TRBJ1-1
CDR3aa: CASSRGTGIRSFF
CDR3nt: TGTGCCAGCAGCCGGGGGACAGGGATCAGGTCTTTCTTT

d_gene: TRBD1
v_gene: TRBV4-1
abundance: .
j_gene: TRBJ1-2
CDR3aa: CASSPTGTGYGYTF
CDR3nt: TGCGCCAGCAGCCCCACCGGGACAGGATATGGCTACACCTTC

d_gene: .
v_gene: TRBV11-2
abundance: .
j_gene: TRBJ1-1
CDR3aa: CASSSPDSLINTEAFF
CDR3nt: TGTGCCAGCAGCTCCCCCGACAGCCTGATAAACACTGAAGCTTTCTTT

d_gene: .
v_gene: TRBV19
abundance: .
j_gene: TRBJ1-2
CDR3aa: CAIRGGYGYTF
CDR3nt: TGTGCCATCAGAGGGGGCTATGGCTACACCTTC

d_gene: .
v_gene: TRBV9
abundance: .
j_gene: TRBJ2-1
CDR3aa: CASSPRPAGDEQFF
CDR3nt: TGTGCCAGCAGCCCTCGTCCGGCGGGCGATGAGCAGTTCTTC

d_gene: .
v_gene: TRBV11-3
abundance: .
j_gene: TRBJ1-6
CDR3aa: CASSLDSGGGSPLHF
CDR3nt: TGTGCCAGCAGCTTAGATTCCGGTGGGGGGTCACCCCTCCACTTT

d_gene: .
v_gene: TRBV27
abundance: .
j_gene: TRBJ2-5
CDR3aa: CASSRNREAGETQYF
CDR3nt: TGTGCCAGCAGCCGAAACAGGGAGGCGGGGGAGACCCAGTACTTC

d_gene: .
v_gene: TRBV11-2
abundance: .
j_gene: TRBJ1-1
CDR3aa: CASSLDLGIMNTEAFF
CDR3nt: TGTGCCAGCAGCTTAGATCTGGGGATAATGAACACTGAAGCTTTCTTT

d_gene: .
v_gene: TRBV19
abundance: medium-sized
j_gene: TRBJ1-5
CDR3aa: CASSRDHSNQPQHF
CDR3nt: TGTGCCAGTAGTAGGGATCATAGCAATCAGCCCCAGCATTTT

d_gene: TRBD1
v_gene: TRBV10-3
abundance: .
j_gene: TRBJ1-1
CDR3aa: CAISGEGGTGSTEAFF
CDR3nt: TGTGCCATCAGTGGGGAGGGGGGGACAGGGAGTACTGAAGCTTTCTTT

d_gene: .
v_gene: TRBV5-4
abundance: once
j_gene: TRBJ2-3
CDR3aa: CASSFRQGTDTQYF
CDR3nt: TGTGCCAGCAGCTTCCGTCAGGGCACAGATACGCAGTATTTT

d_gene: .
v_gene: TRBV5-4
abundance: .
j_gene: TRBJ1-1
CDR3aa: CASSLVLNTEAFF
CDR3nt: TGTGCCAGCAGCTTGGTCCTGAACACTGAAGCTTTCTTT

d_gene: .
v_gene: TRBV2
abundance: .
j_gene: TRBJ1-1
CDR3aa: CARSNGPRNTEAFF
CDR3nt: TGTGCCAGGAGTAACGGGCCTCGGAACACTGAAGCTTTCTTT

d_gene: .
v_gene: TRBV7-9
abundance: .
j_gene: TRBJ1-1
CDR3aa: CASSFGTANTEAFF
CDR3nt: TGTGCCAGCAGCTTCGGGACGGCGAACACTGAAGCTTTCTTT

d_gene: .
v_gene: TRBV9
abundance: .
j_gene: TRBJ2-1
CDR3aa: CASSVAGLNEQFF
CDR3nt: TGTGCCAGCAGCGTAGCGGGGCTAAATGAGCAGTTCTTC

d_gene: TRBD1
v_gene: TRBV28
abundance: .
j_gene: TRBJ1-2
CDR3aa: CASGSSGQGGLLRSYTF
CDR3nt: TGTGCCAGCGGTAGCTCGGGACAGGGGGGACTTCTAAGAAGCTACACCTTC

d_gene: .
v_gene: TRBV10-3
abundance: .
j_gene: TRBJ2-1
CDR3aa: CAIGGDHNEQFF
CDR3nt: TGTGCCATCGGAGGGGATCACAATGAGCAGTTCTTC

d_gene: TRBD1
v_gene: TRBV7-2
abundance: .
j_gene: TRBJ2-5
CDR3aa: CASSLVDRGLQETQYF
CDR3nt: TGTGCCAGCAGCTTAGTCGACAGGGGGCTTCAAGAGACCCAGTACTTC

d_gene: TRBD1
v_gene: TRBV5-6
abundance: .
j_gene: TRBJ2-3
CDR3aa: CASRRDRASTDTQYF
CDR3nt: TGTGCCAGCAGACGGGACAGGGCTAGCACAGATACGCAGTATTTT

d_gene: .
v_gene: TRBV25-1
abundance: once
j_gene: TRBJ2-6
CDR3aa: CASSTSPTGQSRANVLTF
CDR3nt: TGTGCCAGCAGTACATCTCCAACTGGACAAAGTCGGGCCAACGTCCTGACTTTC

d_gene: .
v_gene: TRBV30
abundance: .
j_gene: TRBJ2-7
CDR3aa: CAWSVLPGDYEQYF
CDR3nt: TGTGCCTGGAGTGTACTACCAGGGGACTACGAGCAGTACTTC

d_gene: .
v_gene: TRBV5-1
abundance: few
j_gene: TRBJ2-5
CDR3aa: CASSLASNREETQYF
CDR3nt: TGCGCCAGCAGCTTGGCCTCTAACAGGGAAGAGACCCAGTACTTC

d_gene: .
v_gene: TRBV9
abundance: .
j_gene: TRBJ2-7
CDR3aa: CASSALPGITYEQYF
CDR3nt: TGTGCCAGCAGCGCCCTCCCAGGGATTACCTACGAGCAGTACTTC

d_gene: .
v_gene: TRBV6-1
abundance: .
j_gene: TRBJ2-7
CDR3aa: CASRPPGSNEQYF
CDR3nt: TGTGCCAGCAGGCCCCCAGGGTCGAACGAGCAGTACTTC

d_gene: .
v_gene: TRBV6-1
abundance: few
j_gene: TRBJ2-5
CDR3aa: CASSEAAAQETQYF
CDR3nt: TGTGCCAGCAGTGAAGCGGCAGCGCAAGAGACCCAGTACTTC

d_gene: .
v_gene: TRBV9
abundance: few
j_gene: TRBJ1-3
CDR3aa: CASSVGAGSGNTIYF
CDR3nt: TGTGCCAGCAGCGTTGGTGCTGGCTCTGGAAACACCATATATTTT

d_gene: .
v_gene: TRBV29-1
abundance: .
j_gene: TRBJ1-2
CDR3aa: CSVGQGGYTF
CDR3nt: TGCAGCGTCGGACAAGGGGGCTACACCTTC

d_gene: TRBD2
v_gene: TRBV14
abundance: .
j_gene: TRBJ2-7
CDR3aa: CASSQEGRGSSHEQYF
CDR3nt: TGTGCCAGCAGCCAAGAAGGGAGGGGTTCATCACACGAGCAGTACTTC

d_gene: .
v_gene: TRBV19
abundance: .
j_gene: TRBJ1-5
CDR3aa: CASSSRRQVVNQPQHF
CDR3nt: TGTGCCAGTAGTTCTCGGCGGCAGGTAGTCAATCAGCCCCAGCATTTT

d_gene: .
v_gene: TRBV6-5
abundance: .
j_gene: TRBJ2-3
CDR3aa: CASSFRNRDTQYF
CDR3nt: TGTGCCAGCAGTTTCCGGAACAGGGATACGCAGTATTTT

d_gene: TRBD1
v_gene: TRBV6-1
abundance: .
j_gene: TRBJ2-3
CDR3aa: CATQWDSNTDTQYF
CDR3nt: TGTGCCACCCAGTGGGACAGCAACACAGATACGCAGTATTTT

d_gene: .
v_gene: TRBV27
abundance: .
j_gene: TRBJ1-5
CDR3aa: CASSLGLYDQPQHF
CDR3nt: TGTGCCAGCAGTTTAGGACTATACGACCAGCCCCAGCATTTT

d_gene: .
v_gene: TRBV6-6
abundance: few
j_gene: TRBJ2-7
CDR3aa: CASTGSYEQYF
CDR3nt: TGTGCCAGTACCGGGTCCTACGAGCAGTACTTC